This T cell receptor beta chain is from a study of blood T cells in healthy people across ages. Points from the study as a whole: PBMCs left unsorted prevented a conclusive naive versus antigen-experienced comparison.

The V gene lost 1 base and the J gene lost 0 bases, with 11 bases spanning the gap. The CDR3 covers 16 residues. This clonotype was recorded at least ten times. Antigen unknown. Sample-barcoded 5' priming and a J-beta primer mix drove a second PCR of 7 to 11 cycles. TCRdb reprocessed the 5' RACE reads with MiXCR, giving one entry per CDR3 protein. In the table there are 630,000 or so distinct CDR3 sequences, approximately 30% of which are singletons. The rearrangement links TRBV12-3 or TRBV12-4 to TRBJ2-3; possible D gene TRBD2, 5 bases. The receptor was derived from a woman of 80 years or more in good health. The sequenced material came from blood. The CDR3 bases are TGTGCCAGCAGTTTAGTCGGGGAATCTAGCACAGATACGCAGTATTTT. Protein sequence: CASSLVGESSTDTQYF.